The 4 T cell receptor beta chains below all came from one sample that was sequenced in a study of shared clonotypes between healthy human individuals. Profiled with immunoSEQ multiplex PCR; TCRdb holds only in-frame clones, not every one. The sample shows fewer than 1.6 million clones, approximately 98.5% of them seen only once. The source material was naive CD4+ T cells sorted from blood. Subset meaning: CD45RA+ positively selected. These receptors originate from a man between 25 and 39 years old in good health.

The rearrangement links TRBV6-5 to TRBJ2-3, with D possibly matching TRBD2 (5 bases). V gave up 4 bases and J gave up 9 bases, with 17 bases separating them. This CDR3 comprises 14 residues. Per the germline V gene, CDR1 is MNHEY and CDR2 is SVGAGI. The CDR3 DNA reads TGTGCCAGCAGTTCCTCCGGAGGAGCGGCCACGCAGTATTTT. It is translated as CASSSSGGAATQYF.

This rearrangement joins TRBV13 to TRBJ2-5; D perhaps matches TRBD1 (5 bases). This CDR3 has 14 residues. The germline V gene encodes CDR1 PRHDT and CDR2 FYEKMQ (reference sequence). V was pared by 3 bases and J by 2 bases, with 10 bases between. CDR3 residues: CASSFGHVQETQYF. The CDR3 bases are TGTGCCAGCAGCTTCGGACACGTTCAAGAGACCCAGTACTTC.

In DNA, the CDR3 is TGTGCCAGCAGTCCCCCAGGGGCTCTAAACAATGAGCAGTTCTTC. Translating gives CASSPPGALNNEQFF. The chain is built from TRBV28 and TRBJ2-1; D may be TRBD1 (6 bases). Trimming removed 5 bases from V and 5 bases from J, with 16 bases in between. The CDR3 sequence is 15 residues long. The V gene's germline CDR1 is MDHEN and CDR2 SYDVKM.

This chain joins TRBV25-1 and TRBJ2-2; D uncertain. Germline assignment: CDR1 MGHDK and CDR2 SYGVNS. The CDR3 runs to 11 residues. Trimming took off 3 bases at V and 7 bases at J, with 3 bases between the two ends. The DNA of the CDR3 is TGTGCCAGCAGTGATTTCGGGGAGCTGTTTTTT. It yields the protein CASSDFGELFF.